This TCR beta chain was profiled in a study of T cells in Graves' hyperthyroidism and ophthalmopathy. Overall study context: Peripheral blood collection took place at initial diagnosis, before any treatment.

Study observations and caveats: Also found in blood were most expanded thyroid clonotypes above 0.001.

Trimming cost V 6 bases and J 7 bases, with 18 bases left between them. The CDR3 runs 15 residues. CDR1 is MNHNS, CDR2 SASEGT, per germline. RNA transcripts provided the source from which TCR beta CDR3 regions were amplified. HTBI primers drove first-round RT-PCR of the TCR CDR3. TCRdb analysed the multiplex PCR reads with MiXCR anew, one entry per CDR3 protein. The sample gives nearly 600,000 distinct CDR3 sequences, around 14% of which show up once; roughly 5.7% is in the top ten. The authors obtained PBMCs from roughly 10 ml of fresh peripheral blood. This clonotype was observed many times. Its cognate antigen is unknown.

The specimen sequenced was blood. The clonotype was recovered from a woman in her thirties with Graves' hyperthyroidism that later progressed to Graves' ophthalmopathy. The rearrangement uses TRBV6-1 and TRBJ1-4; D not certain. CDR3 in DNA: TGTGCCAGCAGCCACGGGAGCACGGTGGGTGAAAAACTGTTTTTT. Amino acids: CASSHGSTVGEKLFF.